The T cell receptor beta chain described here comes from a study of cytomegalovirus exposure and HLA in healthy donors (dated by TCRdb to 2016 to 2017). Background on the whole study: An earlier analysis of approximately 600 of the donors reported about 250 Gb of sequence data and some 120 million unique TCR beta sequences from 190 million or so T cells. A separate validation cohort of approximately 120 different subjects was used in addition to the roughly 620-subject first cohort. All discovery cohort repertoires had been generated using a single sequencing platform. Among almost 400 genotyped donors of the cohort, an average of approximately 240,000 unique TCR beta nucleotide sequences were sequenced per donor, around 18% of them non-productive. Rather than using new phenotypic data, the later analysis identified candidate immune exposures from TCR beta sequences and from how often those sequences occurred across donors. A later analysis re-analyzed previously published TCR beta repertoires from hundreds of donors and added high-resolution HLA genotyping to study TCR occurrence patterns. Genome-wide SNP genotypes for about 65% of the roughly 700 donors were used in a later genetic analysis, which treated that subset as a discovery cohort. About 5 DR-DQ haplotypes were handled as single units for association and clustering, since linkage in the cohort was strong. An earlier analysis of 587 of the donors used high-throughput TCR beta sequencing to judge whether each TCR beta V gene segment behaved as functional or pseudogenic. To predict cytomegalovirus infection status, the study combined high-throughput TCR immunosequencing, statistical association of individual TCRs with disease status, and machine learning. The study profiled the T cell repertoires of about 720 subjects by immunosequencing and related them to cytomegalovirus serostatus. The aim of the study was to test whether cataloging public T cell receptors could identify signatures of past pathogen exposure. Of the 350 to 450 genotyped donors, over 70% fell in the genetic ancestry cluster associated with self-reported Caucasian donors. HLA typing covered class I and class II loci at four-digit resolution. Donor age, sex, ethnicity and CMV serostatus were compiled alongside the repertoire data. An early release that covered several hundred HLA-typed donors contained 250 to 350 gigabases of sequencing data and tens of millions of unique TCR sequences. Typing coverage differed by locus: A, B, C, DRB1 and DQB1 were typed in roughly 629-630 donors, DQA1 in 500 to 550, DPA1 in around 610, and DPB1 in around 490.

The cohort consisted of 666 healthy bone marrow donors. Cohort members were all nominally healthy when sampled, although unrecorded immune exposures were likely present. The donor tested CMV seronegative, placing the donor among the roughly 340 seronegative members of the cohort. Each donor provided a peripheral blood sample, and peripheral blood mononuclear cells were used for TCR beta sequencing. Genomic DNA extraction from the blood cell samples was performed with the Qiagen DNeasy Blood Extraction Kit. The CDR3 numbers 15 residues from cysteine through phenylalanine. Kept here is only the CDR3 DNA, which spans 45 bases and is read in frame from base 1. According to the germline V gene, CDR1 reads SNHLY and CDR2 reads FYNNEI. The trim is 2 bases for V and 4 bases for J, with a gap of 13 bases between the germline ends. Points the paper makes about the study in general: In the study, some 160 TCR beta chains were listed as associated with cytomegalovirus. In a later analysis, most CMV-associated TCR beta chains were found to appear HLA-restricted, with HLA associations seemingly driven largely by CMV exposure. A cluster of highly shared sequence variants was judged likely to represent a technical artifact of the sequencing pipeline. Linkage disequilibrium might explain the correlated functional status among segregating V segments, but an unknown experimental factor could not be excluded. According to a later analysis, parvovirus B19, influenza, CMV and Epstein-Barr virus appeared linked to several top co-occurrence clusters. Seventeen rarely observed V segments, including chromosome 9 orphons, were excluded from the earlier analysis of just under 600 of the donors because counts were too low. In both the original and validation cohorts, the classifier was reported to diagnose cytomegalovirus status with high specificity and sensitivity. Most TCR sequences were seen in very few donors, while some public TCRs were found in many individuals. Some IMGT-functional V segments, including TRBV6-2 and TRBV6-3, could not be distinguished by the 87-base-pair reads and were therefore excluded. In vitro tests confirmed that three of the cytomegalovirus-associated TCR beta chains recognize cytomegalovirus antigens. It was suggested by the authors that the approach could potentially be generalized to other disease states and immunological phenotypes. Only TCR beta chains were sequenced in this cohort, and the absence of alpha or paired-chain data limited detectable features. Presence/absence analyses assumed roughly uniform sequencing depth across donors, an assumption that may not hold. Compared with equally common non-associated chains, HLA-associated TCR beta chains in a later analysis were more clonally expanded and had lower generation probabilities. Assigning TCR associations to individual alleles was difficult when HLA alleles, especially DR and DQ, strongly co-occurred. In an earlier analysis of more than 450 of the donors, most TCR beta V segments were observed in productive rearrangements about 87% or about 30% of the time, broadly matching IMGT annotations. A later genetic analysis associated a missense DCLRE1C variant with V-gene and J-gene trimming of TCR beta chains, and an independent cohort replicated the association. A further reported finding was that TCR beta sequences accurately predicted the HLA-A and HLA-B alleles for most subjects in the first cohort. In a later genetic analysis, fewer N-insertions in productive TCRs were reported among donors in an Asian-associated ancestry cluster than the approximately 710-donor mean. In a later analysis, the rate of TCR association differed among HLA loci, with DRB1 alleles having the most associated TCRs and HLA-C alleles having the fewest. For the cohort, immune exposure information was limited to CMV serostatus. Because HLA typing was unavailable for some donors at each locus, only the typed subset was used in association tests. Specific HLA alleles were associated with 15,000 to 20,000 TCR beta sequences at a false discovery rate of 0.05 in a later analysis.

The library was built by means of the immunoSEQ multiplex PCR assay. A mixture of 60 forward primers for TCR Vbeta segments and 13 reverse primers for TCR Jbeta segments was used in the multiplex PCR. The CDR3 region of rearranged TCR beta genes was amplified from genomic DNA by a multiplex PCR assay. The Illumina HiSeq System was used to sequence the amplified TCR beta libraries as 87-base-pair reads. Regarding the original processing steps: A later analysis counted tens of millions of unique TCR beta chains across the 700 or so repertoires, and roughly 9.9 million of these chains were shared by at least two donors. To remove PCR and sequencing errors, raw reads were error-corrected and collapsed into unique sequences using a nearest-neighbor algorithm that merged closely related sequences. V, D and J gene segments were assigned by aligning CDR3 sequences to IMGT reference sequences. Each retained sequence needed at least a six-nucleotide match to both a V gene segment and a J gene segment. A rearrangement was called productive if the CDR3 had no stop codons and remained in frame with V and J, and every other rearrangement was called non-productive. Following IMGT convention, CDR3 was defined as the stretch from the second conserved V-encoded cysteine to the conserved J-encoded phenylalanine. In an earlier analysis of around 600 of the donors, sequences lacking an unambiguous match to a single V gene segment were excluded. An earlier analysis of a few hundred of the donors called V segments functional above 56.7% productive rearrangements and segregating when the between-donor standard deviation exceeded 5%. A statistical classification framework was built for diagnosing cytomegalovirus status from the catalog of TCR beta chain sequences. V and J gene assignment, in a later analysis, came from comparing TCR nucleotide sequences with IMGT/GENE-DB human TR gene sequences. Using the TCRdist pipeline, a later analysis assigned CDR3 sequences along with most-parsimonious VDJ recombination scenarios. A later analysis defined each TCR beta chain by its CDR3 amino acid sequence plus V-gene family, and excluded reads lacking a unique V-gene family. A later analysis removed 592 highly shared, low-generation-probability nucleotide sequences to deal with suspected cross-contamination and a sequencing artifact. A later analysis calculated a clonal expansion index for each public chain from normalized within-repertoire ranks of inferred template counts. A later analysis computed generation probabilities with a VDJ recombination model fitted to out-of-frame rearrangements, and checked the results against IGoR. In a later analysis, TCR-TCR, TCR-HLA and TCR-CMV co-occurrence was scored with hypergeometric tests, and a repertoire-size bias correction was applied to TCR pairs. To estimate false discovery rates, a later analysis permuted the HLA or CMV assignments 20 times. In a later analysis, co-occurring TCRs were grouped using DBSCAN, and TCRdist sequence similarity was added for clustering within HLA-allele-positive subsets. Co-occurrence clustering excluded repertoires with fewer than 30,000 or more than 120,000 public chains, plus five with anomalous nucleotide sharing. Imported from immuneACCESS, the table was reduced by TCRdb to in-frame sequences with V and J called. These copies leave out some clones; in studies compared against another copy, an unresolved V gene accounts for under half, and the cause of the remainder is not known. V and J calls and clone size are those listed in that table; D and trimming were worked out from the DNA. In this sample the table shows 150,000 to 200,000 clones, 80% to 85% of which occur a single time. The ten largest clones add up to 1.7% of the sample.

As to this clone: This clone's antigen is unknown. It has no much larger one-base neighbor in the sample; base qualities were not kept.

This clonotype was sampled from a woman younger than 35 in good health and CMV-seronegative. The sequence joins TRBV2 to TRBJ2-3; a tentative D match to TRBD2 spans 5 bases. The sample taken for sequencing was PBMCs. The DNA sequence reads TGTGCCAGCAGTGAAATCCAGGCGGGCGCAGATACGCAGTATTTT. It is translated as CASSEIQAGADTQYF. Supplemented by the reference TRBV2 and TRBJ2-3 proteins around the CDR3, the complete variable domain is EPEVTQTPSHQVTQMGQEVILRCVPISNHLYFYWYRQILGQKVEFLVSFYNNEISEKSEIFDDQFSVERPDGSNFTLKIRSTKLEDSAMYFCASSEIQAGADTQYFGPGTRLTVL.